The 16 T cell receptor beta chains below all came from one sample that was sequenced in a study of CD8 T cells in ankylosing spondylitis. TCRdb re-called the 5' RACE reads with MiXCR, one entry per CDR3 protein. The sample holds 250,000 to 350,000 distinct CDR3 sequences, roughly 8% seen once. Antigens for these TCRs are unknown. The study, taken as a whole, reports: Roughly eight highly homologous variants made up a TCR beta motif that seemed to typify ankylosing spondylitis blood.

Input material: blood, either unsorted or a sorted T cell fraction (not recorded which). The source is a male donor with ankylosing spondylitis.

The gene calls are TRBV15 and TRBJ2-7, with D possibly TRBD2 on 5 matching bases. The germline V gene has CDR1 LNHNV and CDR2 YYDKDF (reference sequence). The CDR3 loop spans 14 amino acids. Trimming removed 9 bases at V and 3 bases at J, with 18 bases between. In DNA form, the CDR3 reads TGTGCCACGAGGAGTAGGGAGTTGAGCTACGAGCAGTACTTC. This sequence encodes CATRSRELSYEQYF.

There are a few counts of this clonotype. The chain employs TRBV11-1 and TRBJ2-1; 7 bases are shared with TRBD1. V shed 3 bases and J 3 bases; nucleotides not matched to a gene: 5. The CDR3 runs 15 residues. Germline V CDR1 and CDR2: SGHAT, FQDESV (reference sequence). Here the CDR3 DNA reads TGTGCCAGCAGCTTCTTAGGGGGCGGCTACAATGAGCAGTTCTTC. Encoded protein: CASSFLGGGYNEQFF.

This clonotype was observed a handful of times. This sequence joins TRBV2 and TRBJ1-5; D is unresolved. Germline assignment: CDR1 SNHLY and CDR2 FYNNEI. With 3 bases removed from V and 0 bases from J, the gap between germline ends came to 9 bases. This CDR3 is built from 15 residues. DNA of the CDR3: TGTGCCAGCAGTGATCGGCAGTTTAGCAATCAGCCCCAGCATTTT. Amino acid sequence: CASSDRQFSNQPQHF.

This clonotype was counted a few times. This chain connects TRBV19 to TRBJ2-1, with TRBD2 matching 13 bases. V dropped 4 bases and J dropped 6; count of bases not matched to a gene: 3. Looked up from germline, CDR1 is LNHDA and CDR2 is SQIVND (reference sequence). CDR3 size: 15 residues. CDR3 DNA sequence: TGTGCCAGTAGTACCCGGACTAGCGGGAGCAATGAGCAGTTCTTC. Its translation is CASSTRTSGSNEQFF. Using reference TRBV19 and TRBJ2-1 for the parts outside the CDR3, the full variable domain is DGGITQSPKYLFRKEGQNVTLSCEQNLNHDAMYWYRQDPGQGLRLIYYSQIVNDFQKGDIAEGYSVSREKKESFPLTVTSAQKNPTAFYLCASSTRTSGSNEQFFGPGTRLTVL.

This clonotype has more than one count but fewer than ten. Compared with germline, one end of the junction differs, possibly owing to a read error. V gene TRBV6-2 or TRBV6-3 combines with J gene TRBJ2-7, with D possibly TRBD1 on 6 matching bases. The CDR3 sequence is 13 residues long. CDR1 MNHEY and CDR2 SVGEGT come from the germline V gene. The CDR3 DNA sequence: TGTGCCAGCAGTACTTTTTCGGACAGCCGTTTACACTTC. It is translated as CASSTFSDSRLHF.

The chain joins TRBV7-2 to TRBJ2-1; the match to TRBD2 covers 8 bases. CDR3 length: 15 residues. The V gene end was trimmed by 2 bases and the J gene end by 4 bases; junction bases not matched to a gene: 4. Germline V gives CDR1 SGHTA, CDR2 FQGNSA. CDR3 DNA: TGTGCCAGCAGCTTAACTAGCGGAGAGTACAATGAGCAGTTCTTC. Translated, it gives CASSLTSGEYNEQFF.

This clonotype was recorded a few times. This chain joins TRBV12-3 or TRBV12-4 and TRBJ2-2; 8 positions match TRBD2. V was pared by 1 base and J by 4 bases, with 5 bases of the junction left unmatched. The CDR3 contains 16 residues. CDR3 sequence (DNA): TGTGCCAGCAGTTTAGGGAGCGGGAGTGGCACCGGGGAGCTGTTTTTT. Translation gives CASSLGSGSGTGELFF.

This clonotype appeared a few times. The rearrangement links TRBV6-4 to TRBJ2-5; 10 bases are shared with TRBD1. The CDR3 has 15 amino acids. Germline V gene lookup returns CDR1 MRHNA and CDR2 SNTAGT. V shed 6 bases, J shed 1 base, and the junction held 5 bases outside the gene matches. The CDR3 DNA sequence: TGTGCCAGCAGACCGGGACAGGGGCCCCAAGAGACCCAGTACTTC. Its protein product is CASRPGQGPQETQYF.

This chain links TRBV28 with TRBJ2-1, with 10 nucleotides matching TRBD2. Germline CDR1 reads MDHEN; CDR2 reads SYDVKM. CDR3 length: 16 residues. The trim removed 6 bases at V and 14 bases at J, leaving 19 bases unmatched. The CDR3 coding sequence is TGTGCCAGCAGACCCACGAGGCCTTCGCTAGCGGGAGTTGAGTTCTTC. This sequence encodes CASRPTRPSLAGVEFF.

This clonotype has just a few counts. V is TRBV5-1 and J is TRBJ2-1; D perhaps matches TRBD1 (6 bases). The CDR3 has 16 residues. V was pared by 4 bases and J by 7 bases, with 21 bases between. Germline CDR1 is SGHRS and CDR2 is YFSETQ. The CDR3, as DNA: TGCGCCAGCAGCCCGGAAGGGGGTTATGTTAGGAATGAGCAGTTCTTC. This encodes CASSPEGGYVRNEQFF.

This clonotype showed up just a few times. This rearrangement joins TRBV20-1 to TRBJ2-1; TRBD2 agrees at 13 bases. This CDR3 region has 16 residues. Germline loops: CDR1 DFQATT, CDR2 SNEGSKA (reference sequence). V gave up 2 bases and J gave up 4 bases; unmatched junction bases: 5. DNA of the CDR3: TGCAGTGCTAGACCCCCGGGACTAGCGGGATACAATGAGCAGTTCTTC. Amino acid sequence: CSARPPGLAGYNEQFF.

This rearrangement joins TRBV7-9 to TRBJ2-7, with a tentative D call TRBD2 (6 bases). The germline V and J ends were trimmed by 5 bases and 2 bases, with 19 bases remaining between them. Germline CDR1 reads SEHNR; CDR2 reads FQNEAQ (reference sequence). CDR3 length: 16 residues. The CDR3 loop reads CASSRSGRQLAYEQYF. Here the CDR3 DNA reads TGTGCCAGCAGCCGCTCGGGGAGGCAATTGGCCTACGAGCAGTACTTC.

The table lists this clonotype with many counts. The chain employs TRBV29-1 and TRBJ2-3; no firm D call. CDR1 is SQVTM, CDR2 ANQGSEA, per germline. Trimming pared 8 bases from V and 6 bases from J, leaving 12 bases between. The CDR3 length is 11 residues. CDR3 protein: CSIQYADTQYF. In DNA, the CDR3 is TGCAGCATACAGTATGCTGATACGCAGTATTTT.

This clonotype was counted only a few times. The V call is TRBV7-2, the J call TRBJ2-7; the match to TRBD2 covers 8 bases. Germline values: CDR1 SGHTA, CDR2 FQGNSA. V trimming: 4 bases; J trimming: 3 bases; junction bases outside the gene matches: 5. The CDR3 totals 14 residues. The DNA for the CDR3 is TGTGCCAGCAGCTACCAAGCGGGAGTCTACGAGCAGTACTTC. Translation: CASSYQAGVYEQYF.

V is TRBV20-1 and J is TRBJ1-5; 7 bases are a match to TRBD1. The J segment lost 0 bases and the V segment lost 2 bases, leaving 4 bases of the junction unmatched. Germline CDR1 and CDR2: DFQATT and SNEGSKA (reference sequence). The CDR3 has 15 amino acids. CDR3: CSARHRGYSNQPQHF. As DNA, the CDR3 is TGCAGTGCTAGACACAGGGGTTATAGCAATCAGCCCCAGCATTTT.

This clonotype has a handful of counts. The rearrangement uses TRBV5-1 and TRBJ2-2; the match to TRBD2 covers 13 bases. The V gene's germline CDR1 is SGHRS and CDR2 YFSETQ. The CDR3 loop spans 18 amino acids. V lost 3 bases and J lost 0; bases outside the gene matches: 5. CDR3 loop: CASSWRGTSGTNTGELFF. The CDR3 nucleotides read TGCGCCAGCAGCTGGAGAGGGACTAGCGGGACGAACACCGGGGAGCTGTTTTTT.